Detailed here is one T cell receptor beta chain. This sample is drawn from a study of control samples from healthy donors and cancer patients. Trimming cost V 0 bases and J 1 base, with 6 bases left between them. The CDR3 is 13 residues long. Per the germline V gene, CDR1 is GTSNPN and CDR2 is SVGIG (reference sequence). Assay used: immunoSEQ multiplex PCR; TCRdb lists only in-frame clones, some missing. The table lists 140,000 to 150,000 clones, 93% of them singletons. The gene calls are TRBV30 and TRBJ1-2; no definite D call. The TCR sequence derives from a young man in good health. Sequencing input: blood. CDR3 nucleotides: TGTGCCTGGAGTGTGGAGGGTAACTATGGCTACACCTTC. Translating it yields CAWSVEGNYGYTF.